This T cell receptor beta chain is drawn from a study of regulatory T cells in long-lasting Graves disease. The time point is: newly diagnosed GD, antithyroid drugs for less than 3 months. PBMC-extracted RNA yielded the TCR library. Graves' disease diagnoses followed American Thyroid Association guidelines. Per the germline V gene, CDR1 is LNHNV and CDR2 is YYDKDF (reference sequence). Trimming removed 0 bases from V and 2 bases from J, with 12 bases in between. This CDR3 has 16 amino acids. Regarding this clonotype: Since a much larger clone is just one base distant, this may be a read error.

Both iRepertoire HTBI primers and Arm-PCR of CDR3 regions were used to build the TCR beta libraries. TCRdb independently ran MiXCR on the multiplex PCR reads; one entry per CDR3 protein. In the table there are hundreds of thousands of distinct CDR3 sequences, about 16% of which are singletons. Separately, the same data were catalogued under a study of T cells in Graves' hyperthyroidism and ophthalmopathy. That investigation notes: The study left out patients who had uncontrolled infection, other autoimmune disease, pregnancy or lactation. Primed by the HTBI set, a first-round RT-PCR was run on the TCR CDR3. Onset of ophthalmopathy came a median around 6.5 months after the model predicted it.

The receptor's source is a woman aged 35-65 years with Graves disease. The chain carries TRBV15 and TRBJ2-3; tentatively, D is TRBD2 (6 bases). The sample was peripheral blood mononuclear cells (PBMCs), taken at new diagnosis, from a patient treated with antithyroid drugs. This CDR3 is CATSRDLASVTDTQYF. The CDR3 DNA reads TGTGCCACCAGCAGAGACCTCGCTAGCGTCACAGATACGCAGTATTTT. The full variable domain, its missing parts supplied by reference TRBV15 and TRBJ2-3, is DAMVIQNPRYQVTQFGKPVTLSCSQTLNHNVMYWYQQKSSQAPKLLFHYYDKDFNNEADTPDNFQSRRPNTSFCFLDIRSPGLGDTAMYLCATSRDLASVTDTQYFGPGTRLTVL.